Each of the 32 T cell receptor beta chains below was sequenced from the same sample in a study of human T cells and chemical hapten exposure. TCRdb recomputed calls from the RACE reads with MiXCR, one row per CDR3 protein. The table includes some 300,000 distinct CDR3 sequences, 5% to 6.5% detected once. Time point described: pre-sensitization, week 0. Sample treatment: therapeutic diphenylcyclopropenone sensitization with weekly scalp DPC. Material: whole blood, obtained in connection with sensitization to the hapten diphenylcyclopropenone (DPC). Receptors originate from a woman between 18 and 30 years old with alopecia areata. Some clones in this sample may be carry-over from other donors' samples.

At least ten counts were recorded for this clonotype. V usage is TRBV5-1 and J usage is TRBJ1-1; no reliable D call. Germline V CDR1 and CDR2: SGHRS, YFSETQ. V was pared by 3 bases and J by 4 bases, with 13 bases between. The CDR3 contains 14 residues. Written as DNA, the CDR3 is TGCGCCAGCAGCTGGACGGACGTTGGCACTGAAGCTTTCTTT. Its protein is CASSWTDVGTEAFF.

The chain couples TRBV5-4 to TRBJ1-1; tentative D call: TRBD1 (6 bases). Looked up from germline, CDR1 is SGHNT and CDR2 is YYREEE (reference sequence). The CDR3 covers 17 residues. V lost 3 bases to trimming and J lost 0 bases, with 18 bases between them. The CDR3 spells CASSSSSGAHLNTEAFF. CDR3 DNA sequence: TGTGCCAGCAGCTCGTCATCGGGGGCCCATTTGAACACTGAAGCTTTCTTT.

V and J are TRBV29-1 and TRBJ2-1; TRBD2 matches 13 bases. V dropped 3 bases and J dropped 7; count of bases not matched to a gene: 6. Germline lookup yields CDR1 SQVTM and CDR2 ANQGSEA. The CDR3 is 15 amino acids. CDR3 region: CSVDTSGGASNEQFF. The CDR3 DNA is TGCAGCGTTGATACTAGCGGGGGGGCCAGTAATGAGCAGTTCTTC.

The chain combines TRBV6-5 with TRBJ1-6; tentative D call: TRBD1 (6 bases). Trimming cost V 6 bases and J 0 bases, with 15 bases left between them. This CDR3 spans 17 amino acids. The germline V gene encodes CDR1 MNHEY and CDR2 SVGAGI. The CDR3 DNA reads TGTGCCAGCAGGACAGGATTCTCGAGCTCCTATAATTCACCCCTCCACTTT. Amino acid sequence: CASRTGFSSSYNSPLHF.

In this sample, this clonotype turned up many times. J is TRBJ2-1 and V is TRBV3-1; TRBD1 is a possible D gene (6 bases). V lost 5 bases and J lost 8, with 13 bases in between. The V gene's germline CDR1 is LGHDT and CDR2 YNNKEL (reference sequence). CDR3 size: 13 residues. Written as DNA, the CDR3 is TGTGCCAGCAGCTCGGAACAGGGACATGAGCAGTTCTTC. The encoded protein is CASSSEQGHEQFF.

V gene TRBV7-9 combines with J gene TRBJ2-3; D not resolved. Germline assignment: CDR1 SEHNR and CDR2 FQNEAQ (reference sequence). With 5 bases removed from V and 0 bases from J, the gap between germline ends came to 15 bases. The CDR3 totals 16 residues. This chain's CDR3 is CASSPSHGPSTDTQYF. Written as DNA, the CDR3 is TGTGCCAGCAGCCCCTCCCATGGTCCTAGCACAGATACGCAGTATTTT.

This clonotype has a count of ten or more. This chain links TRBV6-2 or TRBV6-3 with TRBJ2-3, with D unclear. Between the trimmed V and J ends, which lost 8 bases and 6 bases, there was a span of 12 bases. Germline V CDR1 and CDR2: MNHEY, SVGEGT. The CDR3 covers 12 residues. CDR3 region: CASAWLADTQYF. The CDR3 nucleotides read TGTGCCAGCGCCTGGCTTGCGGATACGCAGTATTTT.

This clonotype was picked up many times. V and J are TRBV5-1 and TRBJ2-7; TRBD2 agrees at 7 bases. The junction had 17 bases not matched to a gene; V was cut back by 1 base and J by 7 bases. The CDR3 loop spans 17 amino acids. Germline assignment: CDR1 SGHRS and CDR2 YFSETQ. In nucleotides, the CDR3 is TGCGCCAGCAGCTTGTGGTCGGTTAGGCTAGCGGAGACGGAGCAGTACTTC. Protein sequence: CASSLWSVRLAETEQYF.

The chain couples TRBV20-1 to TRBJ1-1, with D possibly TRBD1 on 5 matching bases. The CDR3 contains 14 residues. V was pared by 6 bases and J by 3 bases, with 17 bases between. Germline V gene data show CDR1 as DFQATT and CDR2 as SNEGSKA (reference sequence). The CDR3 coding sequence is TGCAGTGCAATGCCCGCACGGGGGGACACTGAAGCTTTCTTT. It codes for CSAMPARGDTEAFF.

J is TRBJ2-5 and V is TRBV6-2 or TRBV6-3, with TRBD1 identical over 7 bases. V dropped 6 bases and J dropped 3; count of bases not matched to a gene: 1. This CDR3 is built from 12 residues. Germline assignment: CDR1 MNHEY and CDR2 SVGEGT. In nucleotides, the CDR3 is TGTGCCAGCAGCGGGACAGAAGAGACCCAGTACTTC. This gives the protein CASSGTEETQYF.

This clonotype was recorded a few times. This chain uses TRBV20-1 with TRBJ2-5, with 10 positions matching TRBD2. The CDR3 is 13 residues long. Unmatched junction bases numbered 5, after V lost 5 bases and J lost 5 bases. Germline V gene data show CDR1 as DFQATT and CDR2 as SNEGSKA (reference sequence). The CDR3 sequence: CSAASGGGETQYF. DNA of the CDR3: TGCAGTGCTGCTAGCGGGGGCGGGGAGACCCAGTACTTC.

At least ten counts were recorded for this clonotype. The chain combines TRBV12-2 with TRBJ1-5. TRBV12-2 is designated a pseudogene. This CDR3 is built from 16 residues. The CDR3 nucleotides are TGTGCAAGTCGCTTATGGTGCCGCGCGATTGGTCCGGCCCAGCATTTT. As protein: CASRLWCRAIGPAQHF.

The chain recombines TRBV6-5 with TRBJ1-2; D unresolved. The CDR3 sequence is 13 residues long. The germline V gene has CDR1 MNHEY and CDR2 SVGAGI. Trimming took off 10 bases at V and 0 bases at J, with 12 bases between the two ends. CDR3 sequence: CATGETANYGYTF. Written as DNA, the CDR3 is TGTGCCACCGGGGAGACTGCTAACTATGGCTACACCTTC.

The table lists this clonotype with many counts. The chain couples TRBV10-3 to TRBJ1-2; TRBD1 agrees at 7 bases. This CDR3 comprises 13 residues. Losses at the gene ends were 2 bases for V and 5 bases for J; bases not matched to a gene: 2. Germline loops: CDR1 ENHRY, CDR2 SYGVKD. This CDR3 reads CAISEPTGYGYTF. CDR3 DNA: TGTGCCATCAGTGAGCCGACAGGGTATGGCTACACCTTC.

This clonotype showed up many times. The CDR3 region is CASSFSGGGETQYF. In DNA form, the CDR3 reads TGTGCCAGCAGTTTCAGCGGGGGAGGAGAGACCCAGTACTTC. V is TRBV28 and J is TRBJ2-5, with TRBD2 identical over 8 bases. CDR3 length: 14 residues. CDR1 MDHEN and CDR2 SYDVKM come from the germline V gene. V trimming: 3 bases; J trimming: 4 bases; junction bases outside the gene matches: 4.

This chain uses TRBV7-2 with TRBJ1-2, with 7 bases lining up with TRBD1. Trimming at V came to 5 bases and at J to 4 bases, leaving 4 bases not matched to a gene. This CDR3 comprises 13 residues. CDR1 and CDR2 from the germline V gene are SGHTA and FQGNSA. The chain's CDR3 is CASSTQGSYGYTF. CDR3 coding DNA: TGTGCCAGCAGCACACAGGGGTCCTATGGCTACACCTTC. Combining the CDR3 with reference TRBV7-2 and TRBJ1-2 gives the whole variable domain GAGVSQSPSNKVTEKGKDVELRCDPISGHTALYWYRQSLGQGLEFLIYFQGNSAPDKSGLPSDRFSAERTGGSVSTLTIQRTQQEDSAVYLCASSTQGSYGYTFGSGTRLTVV.

This clonotype was seen only a few times. The chain has TRBV18 and TRBJ2-7; tentative D call: TRBD1 (5 bases). This CDR3 is 14 amino acids long. Germline V gives CDR1 KGHSH, CDR2 LQKENI. Trimming left V 0 bases short and J 3 bases short, with 9 bases between. The CDR3 is CASSPPSGNYEQYF. The CDR3 nucleotides read TGTGCCAGCTCACCACCCTCAGGGAACTACGAGCAGTACTTC.

The chain recombines TRBV28 with TRBJ1-1; D is unresolved. Germline CDR1 reads MDHEN; CDR2 reads SYDVKM. The germline V and J ends were trimmed by 2 bases and 1 base, with 8 bases remaining between them. The CDR3 extends over 14 amino acids. The CDR3 bases are TGTGCCAGCAGTTTAATGGAGGGGAACACTGAAGCTTTCTTT. It translates to CASSLMEGNTEAFF.

This clonotype appeared many times. The chain is built from TRBV7-9 and TRBJ1-6; no clear D. V was trimmed by 0 bases and J by 6 bases, leaving 9 bases between them. Germline loops: CDR1 SEHNR, CDR2 FQNEAQ (reference sequence). This CDR3 has 15 amino acids. The CDR3 DNA sequence: TGTGCCAGCAGCTTAGCCGGTTCGGCTAATTCACCCCTCCACTTT. As protein: CASSLAGSANSPLHF.

This clonotype was seen a few times. The chain carries TRBV3-1 and TRBJ2-1, with D possibly being TRBD2 (6 bases). The CDR3 spans 16 residues. Germline V gene lookup returns CDR1 LGHDT and CDR2 YNNKEL (reference sequence). V was shortened by 4 bases and J by 3 bases, with 16 bases between the two germline ends. CDR3 sequence reads: CASSPFHLGSYNEQFF. The CDR3 DNA follows: TGTGCCAGCAGCCCCTTTCACCTCGGGAGCTACAATGAGCAGTTCTTC.

The rearrangement joins TRBV19 to TRBJ1-3; no firm D call. The germline gives CDR1 LNHDA, CDR2 SQIVND (reference sequence). The V end lost 10 bases, the J end lost 4 bases, and 14 bases lay between the germline ends. This CDR3 is 13 amino acids long. CDR3 region: CATSLIEGNTIYF. CDR3 DNA: TGTGCCACCAGTCTTATCGAGGGAAACACCATATATTTT.

This clonotype was counted only a few times. This chain joins TRBV28 and TRBJ1-3, with a tentative D call TRBD1 (6 bases). This CDR3 is built from 15 residues. Trimming left V 0 bases short and J 8 bases short, with 14 bases between. The germline CDR1 and CDR2 sequences are MDHEN and SYDVKM. The CDR3 DNA reads TGTGCCAGCAGTTTATGGGGGGCACAGGGTCACACCATATATTTT. Its translation is CASSLWGAQGHTIYF.

At least ten counts were recorded for this clonotype. This chain links TRBV7-6 with TRBJ2-7; D gene uncertain. The CDR3 totals 12 residues. Germline V gene sequence: CDR1 SGHVS, CDR2 FNYEAQ. The V end was cut by 1 base, the J end by 5 bases, with 6 bases between. The CDR3 nucleotides are TGTGCCAGCAGCTTAGGTGTTCACGAGCAGTACTTC. It yields the protein CASSLGVHEQYF.

This clonotype was seen only a few times. The rearrangement joins TRBV28 to TRBJ2-7; 8 nucleotides match TRBD1. V lost 0 bases to trimming and J lost 2 bases; unmatched junction nucleotides: 3. Germline lookup yields CDR1 MDHEN and CDR2 SYDVKM. The CDR3 covers 15 residues. CDR3 amino acids: CASSLWGTGAYEQYF. The CDR3 bases are TGTGCCAGCAGTTTATGGGGGACAGGAGCCTACGAGCAGTACTTC. Based on the CDR3 plus reference TRBV28 and TRBJ2-7, the full variable domain is DVKVTQSSRYLVKRTGEKVFLECVQDMDHENMFWYRQDPGLGLRLIYFSYDVKMKEKGDIPEGYSVSREKKERFSLILESASTNQTSMYLCASSLWGTGAYEQYFGPGTRLTVT.

There are a few counts of this clonotype. This rearrangement joins TRBV4-1 to TRBJ2-7; no definite D call. V was pared by 1 base and J by 5 bases, with 18 bases between. The germline V gene encodes CDR1 MGHRA and CDR2 YSYEKL. This CDR3 is 16 amino acids long. CDR3 in DNA: TGCGCCAGCAGCCAAGGGCCGGGCAATCCCTACAACGAGCAGTACTTC. This translates into CASSQGPGNPYNEQYF.

As for this clonotype: The limits of the CDR3 on the DNA are not certain, so only TCRdb's listed CDR3 is given. V and J are TRBV7-2 and TRBJ2-5. The CDR3 has 15 residues if both end residues are counted. Germline V gene lookup returns CDR1 SGHTA and CDR2 FQGNSA. The CDR3 sequence: CASSFLEKRSETQYF.

The V and J genes are TRBV6-5 and TRBJ2-2; 12 nucleotides line up with TRBD2. CDR1 is MNHEY and CDR2 is SVGAGI in the germline V gene. CDR3 size: 17 residues. V dropped 6 bases and J dropped 0; count of bases not matched to a gene: 5. CDR3 DNA sequence: TGTGCCAGCAGCTATCTAGCGGGGGGGCCGAACACCGGGGAGCTGTTTTTT. This codes for CASSYLAGGPNTGELFF.

This clonotype was counted between two and nine times. The gene calls are TRBV7-2 and TRBJ1-4; D gene uncertain. This CDR3 comprises 12 residues. V was clipped by 5 bases and J by 10 bases, with 11 bases between them. The germline gives CDR1 SGHTA, CDR2 FQGNSA. The CDR3 loop reads CASSPSAGKLFF. For the CDR3, the DNA is TGTGCCAGCAGCCCATCAGCAGGAAAACTGTTTTTT.

At least ten counts were recorded for this clonotype. The rearrangement joins TRBV21-1 to TRBJ1-1. TRBV21-1 has pseudogene status. The CDR3 contains 15 residues. The chain's CDR3 is CASSKEVEGFTEAFF. The CDR3 bases are TGTGCCAGCAGCAAAGAGGTGGAAGGGTTCACTGAAGCTTTCTTT.

This sequence joins TRBV10-3 and TRBJ2-2; tentative D call: TRBD1 (5 bases). The germline gives CDR1 ENHRY, CDR2 SYGVKD. Trimming took 0 bases from V and 0 from J, leaving 14 bases between them. The CDR3 spans 18 residues. The CDR3 bases are TGTGCCATCAGTGAGTCGGGGCCTACCTCCGCGAACACCGGGGAGCTGTTTTTT. It encodes CAISESGPTSANTGELFF.

This clonotype appeared many times. The chain has TRBV6-5 and TRBJ2-6; D is ambiguous. This CDR3 spans 17 amino acids. Germline V CDR1 and CDR2: MNHEY, SVGAGI. V was shortened by 2 bases and J by 0 bases, with 11 bases between the two germline ends. The DNA of the CDR3 is TGTGCCAGCAGTTACACCCCCCAGAGCTCTGGGGCCAACGTCCTGACTTTC. It translates to CASSYTPQSSGANVLTF.

This clonotype was observed many times. This chain joins TRBV7-8 and TRBJ2-3; possibly TRBD2 for D (6 bases). The V gene lost 5 bases and the J gene lost 2 bases, with 11 bases spanning the gap. This CDR3 is 14 amino acids long. Germline V gene sequence: CDR1 SGHVS, CDR2 FQNEAQ. The CDR3 is CASSPGLITDTQYF. For the CDR3, the DNA is TGTGCCAGCAGCCCAGGACTAATCACAGATACGCAGTATTTT.